The clone carrying this T cell receptor beta chain was recorded many times. The target antigen is unknown. The CDR3 sequence is 14 residues long. Germline V gene lookup returns CDR1 LNHNV and CDR2 YYDKDF (reference sequence). J lost 9 bases, V lost 3 bases, and 4 bases had no gene match. This sample was taken from a study of neurological immune-mediated disorders. Overall study findings and caveats: Across subjects, no CDR3 amino acid sequence appeared in expanded clones of more than one subject, a finding that suggested private repertoires in all groups. The highest TCR clonal expansion occurred in HTLV-1-associated myelopathy; multiple sclerosis fell below healthy controls.

5'RACE employing 10-nucleotide random UMIs yielded the cDNA. TCRdb called the 5' RACE reads again in MiXCR, with one record for every CDR3 protein. The data hold approximately 50,000 distinct CDR3 sequences, with around a tenth observed a single time. Material for sequencing was PBMCs. The chain recombines TRBV15 with TRBJ2-1; TRBD2 agrees at 11 bases. The sequence came from a man between 70 and 80 years old with HTLV-1-associated myelopathy (HAM/TSP). The CDR3 here is CATSRDSGGAEQFF. For the CDR3, the DNA is TGTGCCACCAGCAGGGATAGCGGGGGGGCTGAGCAGTTCTTC.